Given below is one T cell receptor (beta chain) in context. It has no known antigen specificity. No clone much larger than this one lies a single base away; base qualities are absent. Other DNA sequences in this specimen translate into the identical CDR3. Libraries were built with the immunoSEQ multiplex PCR assay. TCRdb provides this immuneACCESS table in a form limited to in-frame rearrangements. Some clones are lacking; in checked studies, under half of them reflect an unresolved V gene, and why the rest are absent is not known. The sample table contains about 130,000 clones; only one count was recorded for roughly 94% of them. Approximately 15% of the sample belongs to the ten largest clones. This record belongs to a study of control samples from healthy donors and cancer patients (TCRdb year 2020). V is reduced by 1 base and J by 1 base, leaving a spacing of 10 bases between them. Reading from cysteine to phenylalanine, the CDR3 counts 15 amino acids. The DNA shown is the 45-base CDR3, in frame from base 1. In the germline V gene (reference sequence), CDR1 corresponds to SEHNR and CDR2 to FQNEAQ.

The receptor's source is a man aged 55 to 70 with colorectal cancer. The rearrangement combines TRBV7-9 with TRBJ2-5, with TRBD2 as a weak D call on 6 bases. The specimen was PBMCs. The CDR3 region reads CASSLDRGVQETQYF. The nucleotides are TGTGCCAGCAGCTTAGATCGCGGGGTCCAAGAGACCCAGTACTTC. The variable domain in full, with residues beyond the CDR3 obtained from the reference TRBV7-9 and TRBJ2-5 genes, is DTGVSQNPRHKITKRGQNVTFRCDPISEHNRLYWYRQTLGQGPEFLTYFQNEAQLEKSRLLSDRFSAERPKGSFSTLEIQRTEQGDSAMYLCASSLDRGVQETQYFGPGTRLLVL.